The sequence of this T cell receptor (beta chain) was determined in a study of blood T cell repertoires in COVID-19. The trim removed 5 bases at V and 2 bases at J, leaving 6 bases unmatched. The germline gives CDR1 MDHEN, CDR2 SYDVKM. There are 16 residues in the CDR3. TCRdb's copy holds only in-frame clones and misses some; the assay was immunoSEQ multiplex PCR. The sample consists of around 65,000 clones, approximately 90% of them appearing once. The chain carries TRBV28 and TRBJ2-2; TRBD1 matches 9 bases. The sequence was obtained from a human donor in a cohort sampled during active COVID-19. The sequenced sample was peripheral blood. CDR3 coding DNA: TGTGCCAGCAGTCCTGACAGGGGGATTAACACCGGGGAGCTGTTTTTT. The encoded protein is CASSPDRGINTGELFF.